This T cell receptor beta chain appears in the sequencing data of a study of blood T cell repertoires in COVID-19. Study context: From T cells, B-cell-depleted T cells, or PBMCs came the material, which was cDNA or gDNA.

This clone was seen a handful of times. Clones were sequenced by immunoSEQ multiplex PCR, and TCRdb holds only the in-frame ones, with some missing. The repertoire holds over 300,000 clones, with 85% as singletons. This sequence originates from a human donor in a cohort sampled during active COVID-19. The sequenced sample was peripheral blood.

The CDR3 is CAIRAGTGFGGYTF. For the CDR3, the DNA is TGTGCCATCAGGGCCGGGACAGGGTTTGGCGGCTACACCTTC. The V and J genes are TRBV10-3 and TRBJ1-2, with 9 positions matching TRBD1. The V and J ends lost 6 bases and 8 bases, in that order; junction bases with no gene match: 10. The CDR3 length is 14 residues. From germline, CDR1 is ENHRY and CDR2 SYGVKD.